A selection of T cell receptor delta chains follows, all from one sample in a study of γδ T cells in repeated Plasmodium falciparum infection. TCRdb applied CATT to the multiplex PCR reads for clone calling. Of 85,000 to 90,000 delta-chain clones detected, more than 1.4% appear once; the ten largest clones hold about 10%. Input material: gamma-delta T cells from blood. Every receptor here comes from a pool of human donors (malaria-infected and uninfected, not separated). Each CDR3 is given with its conserved first and last residue. The order of the fields is clone size, V gene, D gene, J gene, CDR3 DNA, CDR3 protein. D genes are given only for firm matches. Size is stated as once, few, many, or a class for an expanded clone.

size: medium-sized
V: TRDV2
D: -
J: TRDJ1
DNA: TGTGCCTGTGACACCGTGACAGGTGTGCCTAGAACAAAACTCATCTTT
CDR3: CACDTVTGVPRTKLIF

size: many
V: TRDV3
D: TRDD3
J: TRDJ1
DNA: TGTGCCTCCGGCAGGGTCTGGGGGCGGGTCACCGATAAACTCATCTTT
CDR3: CASGRVWGRVTDKLIF

size: many
V: TRDV2
D: TRDD3
J: TRDJ3
DNA: TGTGCCTGTGACACAGGGTGGGGGATACGCGCGCCTTACTCCTGGGACACCCGACAGATGTTTTTC
CDR3: CACDTGWGIRAPYSWDTRQMFF

size: many
V: TRDV1
D: -
J: TRDJ1
DNA: TGTGCTCTTGGGGAACGCAGGGGTTACACCGATAAACTCATCTTT
CDR3: CALGERRGYTDKLIF

size: medium-sized
V: TRDV1
D: TRDD3
J: TRDJ1
DNA: TGTGCTCTTGGGGACTCCCCTCCTAAAGGGGATGGGGGATACGGGAAAGGCTATAAACTCATCTTT
CDR3: CALGDSPPKGDGGYGKGYKLIF

size: medium-sized
V: TRDV2
D: TRDD3
J: TRDJ1
DNA: TGTGCCTGTTGGCATCCTACGTCTTCTAGGTCTACTGGGGGATATTTTACCGATAAACTCATCTTT
CDR3: CACWHPTSSRSTGGYFTDKLIF

size: many
V: TRDV1
D: TRDD3
J: TRDJ1
DNA: TGTGCTCTCCAGCTGGGGGACCTAAGGGGCACCGATAAACTCATCTTT
CDR3: CALQLGDLRGTDKLIF

size: many
V: TRDV1
D: TRDD3
J: TRDJ1
DNA: TGTGCTCTTGGGGAACCGACCTTTCCCCTGGGGGATCGGTGGACCGATAAACTCATCTTT
CDR3: CALGEPTFPLGDRWTDKLIF

size: many
V: TRDV2
D: -
J: TRDJ1
DNA: TGTGCCTGTGACGCCCTTACTGGGTCTGCCGATAAACTCATCTTT
CDR3: CACDALTGSADKLIF

size: many
V: TRDV1
D: -
J: TRDJ1
DNA: TGTGCTCTTGGGGGGCCACAACCACGGACTGGGAGGGGGCTCATCTTT
CDR3: CALGGPQPRTGRGLIF

size: many
V: TRDV2
D: TRDD3
J: TRDJ1
DNA: TGTGCCTGTGACACTGGGGGGATCCCCCAGAAACTCATCTTT
CDR3: CACDTGGIPQKLIF

size: medium-sized
V: TRDV1
D: -
J: TRDJ1
DNA: TGTGCTCTTGGGGAACGATTTACTCTAACCCTCGTGTACACCGATAAACTCATCTTT
CDR3: CALGERFTLTLVYTDKLIF

size: many
V: TRDV1
D: TRDD3
J: TRDJ1
DNA: TGTGCTCTTGGGGATCGCCGCTTCCTGTACTGGGGGTTGGTCAATGATAAACTCATCTTT
CDR3: CALGDRRFLYWGLVNDKLIF

size: many
V: TRDV1
D: -
J: TRDJ1
DNA: TGTGCTCTTGGGTCACGGACCTTCTCCTCGCGGGATAGGTCGTACACCGATAAACTCATCTTT
CDR3: CALGSRTFSSRDRSYTDKLIF

size: few
V: TRDV1
D: TRDD3
J: TRDJ1
DNA: TGTGCTCTTGGGGACGGGCTACGTGGGGATATGAGGGCCGATAAACTCATCTTT
CDR3: CALGDGLRGDMRADKLIF

size: few
V: TRDV1
D: TRDD3
J: TRDJ1
DNA: TGTGCTCTTAGGGAAAGGGCGAGAGACCACTGGGGGTTCTTCCCCACCGATAAACTCATCTTT
CDR3: CALRERARDHWGFFPTDKLIF

size: many
V: TRDV1
D: TRDD3
J: TRDJ2
DNA: TGTGCTCTTGGGGAAGGAAAGGGGATACAAAAGGCCCCATCTTTGACAGCACAACTCTTCTTT
CDR3: CALGEGKGIQKAPSLTAQLFF

size: many
V: TRDV1
D: -
J: TRDJ1
DNA: TGTGCTCTTGGCCCTACTTTGATGTACACCGATAAACTCATCTTT
CDR3: CALGPTLMYTDKLIF

size: many
V: TRDV2
D: TRDD3
J: TRDJ1
DNA: TGTGCCTGTGACACAATGCTTCTGGGGGATGATAAACTCATCTTT
CDR3: CACDTMLLGDDKLIF

size: many
V: TRDV1
D: TRDD3
J: TRDJ1
DNA: TGTGCTCTTGGGGAACGGGCTCCTGCCGGGGGATACGCGCCTGATAAACTCATCTTT
CDR3: CALGERAPAGGYAPDKLIF

size: many
V: TRDV2
D: TRDD3
J: TRDJ1
DNA: TGTGCCTGTGACAGTATGAGCTGGGGGGAAACACCCGGGCCGAAGAACACCGATAAACTCATCTTT
CDR3: CACDSMSWGETPGPKNTDKLIF

size: many
V: TRDV1
D: TRDD3
J: TRDJ1
DNA: TGTGCTCTTGGGGAGTCCTTCCTACTGGGGGATACGCGAGTTTACACCGATAAACTCATCTTT
CDR3: CALGESFLLGDTRVYTDKLIF

size: many
V: TRDV1
D: TRDD3
J: TRDJ1
DNA: TGTGCTCTTGGGGAAACCTGGGGGATACGGTACACCGATAAACTCATCTTT
CDR3: CALGETWGIRYTDKLIF

size: many
V: TRDV1
D: -
J: TRDJ3
DNA: TGTGCTCTTGGGAGCCCTAAGTTGGGGATTCCATGGGTCCGACAGATGTTTTTC
CDR3: CALGSPKLGIPWVRQMFF

size: medium-sized
V: TRDV2
D: -
J: TRDJ1
DNA: TGTGCCTGTGACACCCTAACTCCGATGAAGAACACCGATAAACTCATCTTT
CDR3: CACDTLTPMKNTDKLIF

size: large
V: TRDV2
D: TRDD3
J: TRDJ1
DNA: TGTGCCTGTGAAGGGATACGCGAAGGGAAAGCATCCCCAGATAAACTCATCTTT
CDR3: CACEGIREGKASPDKLIF

size: many
V: TRDV1
D: TRDD3
J: TRDJ1
DNA: TGTGCTCTTGGGGAACTAGGTTACCCGTACTGGGGGATTAGAAAACTCATCTTT
CDR3: CALGELGYPYWGIRKLIF

size: many
V: TRDV1
D: TRDD2
J: TRDJ1
DNA: TGTGCTCTTGGGGAATCTTCCTACCGGTGTGTGTCCGATAAACTCATCTTT
CDR3: CALGESSYRCVSDKLIF

size: medium-sized
V: TRDV2
D: TRDD3
J: TRDJ1
DNA: TGTGCCTGTGACACCGTTTTAGGACTGGGGGAAGGTCGGTACACCGATAAACTCATCTTT
CDR3: CACDTVLGLGEGRYTDKLIF

size: many
V: TRDV1
D: -
J: TRDJ2
DNA: TGTGCTCTTGGGGAACCCTCATCGTGGGGGGCTTTGACAGCACAACTCTTCTTT
CDR3: CALGEPSSWGALTAQLFF

size: many
V: TRDV1
D: TRDD3
J: TRDJ1
DNA: TGTGCTCTTGGTACCGCTGGGGATACCTACACCGATAAACTCATCTTT
CDR3: CALGTAGDTYTDKLIF

size: medium-sized
V: TRDV1
D: -
J: TRDJ1
DNA: TGTGCTCTTGGGACGAAGTGGTTCCCCCCGTACACCGATAAACTCATCTTT
CDR3: CALGTKWFPPYTDKLIF

size: many
V: TRDV1
D: TRDD3
J: TRDJ1
DNA: TGTGCTCTTGGGGAATTCCTGTGGGGGATACGCCCTTACACCGATAAACTCATCTTT
CDR3: CALGEFLWGIRPYTDKLIF

size: many
V: TRDV3
D: -
J: TRDJ1
DNA: TGTGCCTCCGCCGCGAGAGGTTACACCGATAAACTCATCTTT
CDR3: CASAARGYTDKLIF

size: many
V: TRDV3
D: TRDD3
J: TRDJ1
DNA: TGTGCCTCCCGCACGGGGGGGATACTTTTGGCCACCGATAAACTCATCTTT
CDR3: CASRTGGILLATDKLIF

size: few
V: TRDV1
D: TRDD3
J: TRDJ1
DNA: TGTGCTCTTGGGGAACCTGTGACGAGCCCCCTTACTGGGGAACCTCTGTACACCGATAAACTCATCTTT
CDR3: CALGEPVTSPLTGEPLYTDKLIF

size: many
V: TRDV1
D: TRDD3
J: TRDJ1
DNA: TGTGCTCTTGGGGAAAAACTCCTTCCCCTGGGGGGATACTGGTTTGACGACACCGATAAACTCATCTTT
CDR3: CALGEKLLPLGGYWFDDTDKLIF

size: few
V: TRDV1
D: TRDD3
J: TRDJ2
DNA: TGTGCTCTTGGGGTTCAGGGTGGGTTGATCTGGGGATACGCGAATTGGGGAGCACAACTCTTCTTT
CDR3: CALGVQGGLIWGYANWGAQLFF

size: few
V: TRDV1
D: TRDD3
J: TRDJ1
DNA: TGTGCTTTTGGGGCCAACCGGGTTAGGATGTTCTTGTACTGGGGGATACGCGCCACCGATAAACTCATCTTT
CDR3: CAFGANRVRMFLYWGIRATDKLIF

size: many
V: TRDV2
D: TRDD3
J: TRDJ2
DNA: TGTGCCTGTGACACCCTGGGGGTTAAGGGAGCACAACTCTTCTTT
CDR3: CACDTLGVKGAQLFF

size: many
V: TRDV1
D: TRDD3
J: TRDJ1
DNA: TGTGCTCTCAATCACAAGGCAAATTGGGGGATACGGCCCACCGATAAACTCATCTTT
CDR3: CALNHKANWGIRPTDKLIF